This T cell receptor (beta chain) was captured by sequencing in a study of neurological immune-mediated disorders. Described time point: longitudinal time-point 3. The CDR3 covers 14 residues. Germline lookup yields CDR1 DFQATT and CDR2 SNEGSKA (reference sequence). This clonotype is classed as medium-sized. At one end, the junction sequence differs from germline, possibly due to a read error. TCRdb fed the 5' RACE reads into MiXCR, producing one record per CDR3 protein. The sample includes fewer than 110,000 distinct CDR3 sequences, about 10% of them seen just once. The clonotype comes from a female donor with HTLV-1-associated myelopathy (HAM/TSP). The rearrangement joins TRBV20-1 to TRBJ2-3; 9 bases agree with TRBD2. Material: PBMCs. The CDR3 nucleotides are TGCAGTGCAAGAGCGGGGGGACTGACAGATACGCAGTATTTT. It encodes CSARAGGLTDTQYF.